A single T cell receptor (beta chain) is shown here with its context. The germline V and J ends were trimmed by 7 bases and 3 bases, with 6 bases remaining between them. Germline CDR1 is MDHEN and CDR2 is SYDVKM. The CDR3 covers 11 residues. MiXCR, run by TCRdb on the 5' RACE reads, gives a single entry per CDR3 protein. The sample includes nearly 350,000 distinct CDR3 sequences, approximately 13% of them seen just once. These data come from a study of T-cell memory formation after mild COVID-19. Sample: PBMCs or a T cell subset sorted from them (not recorded which). The TCR comes from a young man who had mild COVID-19 (a few samples of this study predate the infection). Cell type and time point are not known. The chain couples TRBV28 to TRBJ1-2; no reliable D call. The CDR3 loop is CASNRYYGYTF. The CDR3 coding sequence is TGTGCCAGCAACCGATACTATGGCTACACCTTC.